This TCR beta chain was sequenced for a study of blood T cell repertoires in COVID-19. At the level of the study: Spain, Italy and the United States supplied samples that represented acute and convalescent COVID-19. In each case, the material was cDNA or gDNA derived from T cells, B-cell-depleted T cells, or PBMCs.

In the original analysis: How many nucleated cells were present was estimated from reference gene primer amplification. The assay was immunoSEQ multiplex PCR, and TCRdb's table has in-frame clones only and misses some. The V and J calls and clone size are taken from that table; D and trimming were inferred from the DNA. The sample has approximately 140,000 clones; around 80% are singletons. CDR3 length equals 15 residues. Germline loops: CDR1 MNHEY, CDR2 SVGAGI. Trimming removed 4 bases at V and 2 bases at J, with 12 bases between. The V gene is TRBV6-5, the J gene TRBJ1-5; D possibly corresponds to TRBD1 (6 bases). The origin of this receptor is a human donor in a cohort sampled during active COVID-19. Sequenced sample: peripheral blood. CDR3 amino acids: CASSLSHRGNQPQHF. The DNA for the CDR3 is TGTGCCAGCAGTTTGTCTCACAGGGGCAATCAGCCCCAGCATTTT.